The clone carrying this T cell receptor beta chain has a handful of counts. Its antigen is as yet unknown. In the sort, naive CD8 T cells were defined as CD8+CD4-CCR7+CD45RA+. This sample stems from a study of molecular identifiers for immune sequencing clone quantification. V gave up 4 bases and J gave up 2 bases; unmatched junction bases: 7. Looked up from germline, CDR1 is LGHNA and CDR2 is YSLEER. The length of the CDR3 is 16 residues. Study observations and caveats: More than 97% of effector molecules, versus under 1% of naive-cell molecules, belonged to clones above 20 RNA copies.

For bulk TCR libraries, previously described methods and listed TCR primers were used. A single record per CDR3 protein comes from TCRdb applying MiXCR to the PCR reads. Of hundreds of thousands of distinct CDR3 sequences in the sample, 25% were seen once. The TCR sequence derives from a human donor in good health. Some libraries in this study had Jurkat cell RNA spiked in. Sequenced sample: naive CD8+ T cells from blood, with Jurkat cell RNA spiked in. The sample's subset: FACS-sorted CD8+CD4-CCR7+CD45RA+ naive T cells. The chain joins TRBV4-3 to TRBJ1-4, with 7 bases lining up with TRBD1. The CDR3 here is CASSRLPTGTNEKLFF. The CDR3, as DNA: TGCGCCAGCAGCCGCCTACCGACAGGGACTAATGAAAAACTGTTTTTT.